The source of this TCR beta chain is a study of cytomegalovirus exposure and HLA in healthy donors. Study findings and constraints: In a later analysis, at a false discovery rate of 0.05, some 17,000 TCR beta sequences were associated with HLA alleles. It was only CMV serostatus that was available as immune exposure information. Presence/absence analyses assumed roughly uniform sequencing depth across donors, which may not hold.

The CDR3 has 17 residues. CDR1 is SGHVS and CDR2 is FQNEAQ in the germline V gene. The PCR contained 60 Vbeta and 13 Jbeta primers. Data came from immunoSEQ multiplex PCR; TCRdb stores just in-frame clones and leaves some out. Its listing shows 200,000 to 250,000 clones. As to this clone: Its antigen is as yet unknown. One junction end does not reproduce the germline sequence, and a read error may be involved.

The receptor comes from a woman aged 25 to 39 in good health and CMV-seropositive. Sequenced sample: PBMCs. The J gene is TRBJ1-1, the V gene TRBV7-8; 8 bases are a match to TRBD1. The CDR3 region has the DNA TGTGCCAGCAGCCCCCCCCTCCGGCACAGGGGGAACAATGAAGCTTTCTTT. Residues: CASSPPLRHRGNNEAFF.